This record covers a single T cell receptor (beta chain). The V gene's germline CDR1 is SNHLY and CDR2 FYNNEI. V shed 3 bases and J shed 10 bases, with 9 bases lying between them. The CDR3 runs 11 residues. Primers: 60 Vbeta forward and 13 Jbeta reverse. The method was immunoSEQ multiplex PCR; TCRdb's version includes in-frame clones alone and lacks a portion of them. The repertoire includes 40,000 to 45,000 clones, roughly 80% of them detected once, and about 1.5% sits in the top ten. This specimen belongs to a study of cytomegalovirus exposure and HLA in healthy donors. V and J are TRBV2 and TRBJ1-1; D might be TRBD1 (6 bases). Sequenced material: PBMCs. This clonotype originated in a man aged 25 to 45 in good health and CMV-seronegative. Written as DNA, the CDR3 is TGTGCCAGCAGTGAGGGGGCTGGAGCTTTCTTT. It specifies CASSEGAGAFF.